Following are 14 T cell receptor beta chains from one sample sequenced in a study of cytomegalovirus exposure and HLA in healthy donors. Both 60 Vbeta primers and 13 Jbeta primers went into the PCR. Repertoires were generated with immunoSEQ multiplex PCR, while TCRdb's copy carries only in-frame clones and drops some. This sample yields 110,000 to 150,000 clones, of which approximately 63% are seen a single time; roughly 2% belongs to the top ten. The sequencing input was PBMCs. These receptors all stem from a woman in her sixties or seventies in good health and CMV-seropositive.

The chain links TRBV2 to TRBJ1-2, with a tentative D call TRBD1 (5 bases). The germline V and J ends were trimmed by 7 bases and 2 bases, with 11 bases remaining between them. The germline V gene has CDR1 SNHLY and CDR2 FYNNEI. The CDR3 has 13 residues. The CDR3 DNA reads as TGTGCCAGCAAGATGGAGGGGAACTATGGCTACACCTTC. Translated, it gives CASKMEGNYGYTF.

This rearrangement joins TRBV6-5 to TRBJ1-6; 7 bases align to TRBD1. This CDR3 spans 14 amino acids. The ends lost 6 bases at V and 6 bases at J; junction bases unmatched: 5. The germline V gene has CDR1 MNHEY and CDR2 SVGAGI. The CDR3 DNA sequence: TGTGCCAGCAGACCCGGGACAGCTAATTCACCCCTCCACTTT. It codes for CASRPGTANSPLHF.

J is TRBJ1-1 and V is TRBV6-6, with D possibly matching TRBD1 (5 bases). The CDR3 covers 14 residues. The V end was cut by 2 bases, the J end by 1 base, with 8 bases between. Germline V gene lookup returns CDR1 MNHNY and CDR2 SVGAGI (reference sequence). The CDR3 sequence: CASSYGQGNTEAFF. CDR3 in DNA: TGTGCCAGCAGTTACGGGCAGGGGAACACTGAAGCTTTCTTT.

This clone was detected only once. The CDR3 DNA follows: TGTGCCACCAGCAGAATCCTAGAAGCCTACGAGCAGTACTTC. Protein sequence: CATSRILEAYEQYF. The chain carries TRBV15 and TRBJ2-7; D not resolved. V lost 2 bases, J lost 2 bases, and 10 bases lay in between. There are 14 residues in the CDR3. Germline V gene data show CDR1 as LNHNV and CDR2 as YYDKDF (reference sequence).

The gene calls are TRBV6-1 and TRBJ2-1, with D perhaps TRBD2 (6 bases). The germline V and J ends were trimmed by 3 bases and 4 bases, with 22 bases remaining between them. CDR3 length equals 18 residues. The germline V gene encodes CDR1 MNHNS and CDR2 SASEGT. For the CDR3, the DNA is TGTGCCAGCAGTGACACGACAATCGGGAGCGTAGGATACAATGAGCAGTTCTTC. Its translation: CASSDTTIGSVGYNEQFF.

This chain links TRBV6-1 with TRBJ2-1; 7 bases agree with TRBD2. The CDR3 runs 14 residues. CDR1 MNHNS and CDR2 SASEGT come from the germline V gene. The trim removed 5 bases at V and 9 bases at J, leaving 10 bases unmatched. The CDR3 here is CASSQGGGEGEQFF. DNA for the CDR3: TGTGCCAGCAGTCAAGGCGGAGGGGAGGGTGAGCAGTTCTTC.

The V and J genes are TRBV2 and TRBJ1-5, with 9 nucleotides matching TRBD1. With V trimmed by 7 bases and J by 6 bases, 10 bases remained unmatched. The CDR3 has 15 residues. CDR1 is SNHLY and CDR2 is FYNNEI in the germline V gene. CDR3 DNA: TGTGCCAGCACTCAAATCGGGACAGGGATTCAGCCCCAGCATTTT. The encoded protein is CASTQIGTGIQPQHF.

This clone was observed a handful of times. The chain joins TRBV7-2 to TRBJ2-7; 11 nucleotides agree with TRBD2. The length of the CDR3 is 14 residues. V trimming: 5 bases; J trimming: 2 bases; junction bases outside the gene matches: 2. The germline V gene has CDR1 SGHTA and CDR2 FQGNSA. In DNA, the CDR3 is TGTGCCAGCAGCAGACTAGCGGGGACCTACGAGCAGTACTTC. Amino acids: CASSRLAGTYEQYF.

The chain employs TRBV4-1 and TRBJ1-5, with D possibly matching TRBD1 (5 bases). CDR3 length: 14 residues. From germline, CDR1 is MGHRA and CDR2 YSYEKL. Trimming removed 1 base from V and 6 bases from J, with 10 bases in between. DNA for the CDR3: TGCGCCAGCAGCCAAGCCGGGGGGGTTCAGCCCCAGCATTTT. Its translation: CASSQAGGVQPQHF.

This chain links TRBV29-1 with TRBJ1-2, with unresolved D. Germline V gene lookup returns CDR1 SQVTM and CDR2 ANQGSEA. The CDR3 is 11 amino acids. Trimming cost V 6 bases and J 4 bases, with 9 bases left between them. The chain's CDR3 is CSVTESYGYTF. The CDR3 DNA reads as TGCAGCGTCACAGAGAGCTATGGCTACACCTTC.

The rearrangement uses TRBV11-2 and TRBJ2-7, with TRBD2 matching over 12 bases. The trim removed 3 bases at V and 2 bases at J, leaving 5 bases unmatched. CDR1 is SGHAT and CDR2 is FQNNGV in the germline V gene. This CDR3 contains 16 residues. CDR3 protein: CASSLDGLAGTYEQYF. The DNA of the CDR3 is TGTGCCAGCAGCTTGGACGGACTAGCGGGAACCTACGAGCAGTACTTC.

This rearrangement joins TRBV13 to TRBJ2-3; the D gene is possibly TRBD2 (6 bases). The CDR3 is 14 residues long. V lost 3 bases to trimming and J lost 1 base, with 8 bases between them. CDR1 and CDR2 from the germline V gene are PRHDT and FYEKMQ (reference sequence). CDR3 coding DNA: TGTGCCAGCAGCTTTAGCGGAGGCACAGATACGCAGTATTTT. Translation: CASSFSGGTDTQYF.

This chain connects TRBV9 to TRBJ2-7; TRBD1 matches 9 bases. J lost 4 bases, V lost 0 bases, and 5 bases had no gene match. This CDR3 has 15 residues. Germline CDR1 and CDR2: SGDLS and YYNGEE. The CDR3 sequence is CASSVASGTGYEQYF. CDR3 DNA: TGTGCCAGCAGCGTAGCTTCAGGGACAGGGTACGAGCAGTACTTC.

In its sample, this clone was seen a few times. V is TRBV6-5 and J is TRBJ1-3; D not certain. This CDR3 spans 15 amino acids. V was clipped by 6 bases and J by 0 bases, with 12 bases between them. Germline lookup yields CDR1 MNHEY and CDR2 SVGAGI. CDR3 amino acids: CASSLQRSSGNTIYF. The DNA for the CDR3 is TGTGCCAGCAGCCTACAGAGAAGCTCTGGAAACACCATATATTTT.